The TCR beta chain described here comes from a study of cytomegalovirus exposure and HLA in healthy donors. The V gene's germline CDR1 is SGHRS and CDR2 YFSETQ. The CDR3 is made up of 14 amino acids. Trimming shortened V by 3 bases and J by 6 bases, and 15 bases separated the two germline ends. PCR was performed using 60 Vbeta and 13 Jbeta primers. TCRdb keeps only in-frame clones here, not all; method: immunoSEQ multiplex PCR. The sample shows about 200,000 clones, 82% of them seen only once. Sequencing was performed on PBMCs. This TCR was sampled from a woman between 40 and 50 years old in good health and CMV-seronegative. The chain links TRBV5-1 to TRBJ1-1; D perhaps matches TRBD1 (5 bases). CDR3 coding DNA: TGCGCCAGCAGCTCCCAACACGGGGGAGCTGAAGCTTTCTTT. This encodes CASSSQHGGAEAFF.